What follows are 29 T cell receptor beta chains derived from one specimen sequenced in a study of T-cell reconstitution after alpha-beta-depleted transplantation in children. Preparation of the TCRbeta library was carried out with unique molecular identifiers. Each CDR3 protein gets one entry after TCRdb re-called the PCR reads with MiXCR. The sample holds about 690,000 distinct CDR3 sequences, 16% seen once. This sample comprised PBMCs from the stem cell graft donor, obtained from the stem cell graft. These TCRs come from a human donor who donated a stem cell graft to a child with acute myeloid leukemia.

This clonotype was seen a handful of times. The chain has TRBV5-6 and TRBJ2-1; possible D gene TRBD1, 6 bases. CDR3 size: 17 residues. Germline V gene data show CDR1 as SGHDT and CDR2 as YYEEEE. Between the trimmed V and J ends, which lost 2 bases and 0 bases, there was a span of 15 bases. CDR3: CASSFLILGGSYNEQFF. CDR3 sequence (DNA): TGTGCCAGCAGCTTCCTGATTTTAGGGGGCTCCTACAATGAGCAGTTCTTC.

This clonotype was recorded many times. This rearrangement joins TRBV20-1 to TRBJ2-1; 14 nucleotides match TRBD2. The CDR3 is 13 residues long. CDR1 is DFQATT and CDR2 is SNEGSKA in the germline V gene (reference sequence). Trimming cost V 3 bases and J 10 bases; bases outside gene matches: 2. The CDR3 region is CSASGTSGGEQFF. Written as DNA, the CDR3 is TGCAGTGCTAGTGGGACTAGCGGGGGCGAGCAGTTCTTC.

The count of this clonotype is one. The chain couples TRBV27 to TRBJ2-6, with D unresolved. The CDR3 consists of 15 residues. CDR1 and CDR2 from the germline V gene are MNHEY and SMNVEV (reference sequence). The V end lost 0 bases, the J end lost 0 bases, and 3 bases lay between the germline ends. CDR3 nucleotides: TGTGCCAGCAGTTTATCCACCTCTGGGGCCAACGTCCTGACTTTC. Translation gives CASSLSTSGANVLTF.

This clonotype has at least ten counts. The junction departs from germline at one end; a sequencing error may be responsible. The gene calls are TRBV20-1 and TRBJ2-3; D is perhaps TRBD2 (6 bases). Germline values: CDR1 DFQATT, CDR2 SNEGSKA (reference sequence). The CDR3 sequence is 15 residues long. The DNA of the CDR3 is TGCAGTGCTAGATGGGACTTCGCCTATCAAGATGCGCAGTATTTT. Protein: CSARWDFAYQDAQYF.

This chain uses TRBV28 with TRBJ2-2; no clear D gene. Looked up from germline, CDR1 is MDHEN and CDR2 is SYDVKM. This CDR3 spans 13 amino acids. V lost 2 bases to trimming and J lost 5 bases, with 6 bases between them. The chain's CDR3 is CASSLRQTGELFF. The DNA of the CDR3 is TGTGCCAGCAGTTTACGGCAGACCGGGGAGCTGTTTTTT.

There are a few counts of this clonotype. The chain recombines TRBV20-1 with TRBJ1-5; perhaps TRBD1 as D (5 bases). This CDR3 has 14 residues. Per germline, CDR1 DFQATT and CDR2 SNEGSKA (reference sequence). V lost 2 bases, J lost 3 bases, and 11 bases lay in between. The CDR3: CSARLPGLNQPQHF. CDR3 nucleotides: TGCAGTGCTAGACTCCCGGGACTCAATCAGCCCCAGCATTTT.

In its sample, this clonotype was seen many times. The rearrangement uses TRBV29-1 and TRBJ2-2; D ambiguous. Per the germline V gene, CDR1 is SQVTM and CDR2 is ANQGSEA. The CDR3 sequence is 12 residues long. The germline V and J ends were trimmed by 2 bases and 5 bases, with 6 bases remaining between them. The CDR3 sequence is CSVERSTGELFF. The CDR3 DNA reads as TGCAGCGTTGAAAGGTCAACCGGGGAGCTGTTTTTT.

This clonotype has only a few counts. The chain links TRBV5-1 to TRBJ2-2; D is possibly TRBD1 or TRBD2 (5 bases each). V dropped 4 bases and J dropped 1 base, with 11 bases sitting between them. The CDR3 covers 15 residues. Germline CDR1 is SGHRS and CDR2 is YFSETQ. CDR3 in DNA: TGCGCCAGCAGCCGTGGGACCCAGAACACCGGGGAGCTGTTTTTT. Encoded protein: CASSRGTQNTGELFF.

This clonotype was counted many times. This chain uses TRBV20-1 with TRBJ1-3, with a weak D call TRBD1 (5 bases). Looked up from germline, CDR1 is DFQATT and CDR2 is SNEGSKA (reference sequence). The CDR3 spans 15 residues. With 6 bases removed from V and 0 bases from J, the gap between germline ends came to 15 bases. The CDR3 protein is CSASLPGRSGNTIYF. CDR3 DNA sequence: TGCAGTGCGTCCCTTCCGGGGCGCTCTGGAAACACCATATATTTT.

This clonotype was recorded at least ten times. The rearrangement uses TRBV25-1 and TRBJ1-2; TRBD1 might be the D (6 bases). Trimming pared 1 base from V and 6 bases from J, leaving 18 bases between. Germline-derived CDR1 and CDR2 are MGHDK and SYGVNS. This CDR3 is built from 16 residues. CDR3 coding DNA: TGTGCCAGCAGTGAATCCGGGGCAGGGGACCCTGATGGCTACACCTTC. Amino acids: CASSESGAGDPDGYTF.

The table lists this clonotype with many counts. V usage is TRBV12-3 or TRBV12-4 and J usage is TRBJ2-1; 7 nucleotides agree with TRBD2. CDR3 size: 17 residues. Trimming cost V 6 bases and J 6 bases; bases outside gene matches: 17. The CDR3 reads CASSRSGMSGVRNEQFF. DNA of the CDR3: TGTGCCAGCAGCCGATCGGGTATGAGCGGGGTACGCAATGAGCAGTTCTTC.

Regarding this clonotype: A much bigger clone sits one base away, suggesting this may be a read error. This CDR3 fails to terminate in the conserved phenylalanine or tryptophan, so it likely reflects a read error. CDR3 nucleotide sequence: TGCAGTGCTAATAAGGGAGGCTACACCTCC. It yields the protein CSANKGGYTS. This chain uses TRBV20-1 with TRBJ1-2; D remains unclear. Germline CDR1 is DFQATT and CDR2 is SNEGSKA (reference sequence). The ends were cut back, 4 bases at V and 8 bases at J, with 8 bases in the middle. CDR3 size: 10 residues.

The table lists this clonotype with many counts. V is TRBV5-5 and J is TRBJ1-5, with a tentative D call TRBD1 (6 bases). The CDR3 is 16 residues long. Germline V gene data show CDR1 as SGHKS and CDR2 as YYEKEE (reference sequence). Trimming took 4 bases from V and 0 from J, leaving 14 bases between them. CDR3 sequence reads: CASSPAGTPSNQPQHF. CDR3 bases: TGTGCCAGCAGCCCCGCCGGGACACCTAGCAATCAGCCCCAGCATTTT.

This clonotype came up many times. The V call is TRBV29-1, the J call TRBJ2-7, with D perhaps being TRBD1 or TRBD2 (5 bases each). The germline V and J ends were trimmed by 6 bases and 3 bases, with 18 bases remaining between them. The CDR3 covers 14 residues. Germline V gives CDR1 SQVTM, CDR2 ANQGSEA. CDR3 in DNA: TGCAGCGTCGCGAGGGGCCAAGGGGTCTACGAGCAGTACTTC. Its translation is CSVARGQGVYEQYF.

The chain joins TRBV5-5 to TRBJ2-2, with D possibly matching TRBD1 (8 bases). Per the germline V gene, CDR1 is SGHKS and CDR2 is YYEKEE (reference sequence). Between the trimmed V and J ends, which lost 2 bases and 6 bases, there was a span of 14 bases. This CDR3 region has 15 residues. As DNA, the CDR3 is TGTGCCAGCAGCTTTTTTACAGGGGGGGCCGGGGAGCTGTTTTTT. Translated: CASSFFTGGAGELFF. Full variable domain (outside the CDR3, taken from reference TRBV5-5 and TRBJ2-2): DAGVTQSPTHLIKTRGQQVTLRCSPISGHKSVSWYQQVLGQGPQFIFQYYEKEERGRGNFPDRFSARQFPNYSSELNVNALLLGDSALYLCASSFFTGGAGELFFGEGSRLTVL.

This clonotype was seen a few times. The CDR3 spells CASSPGKHRYNEQFF. The DNA for the CDR3 is TGTGCCAGCTCACCAGGGAAGCACCGATACAATGAGCAGTTCTTC. The chain combines TRBV18 with TRBJ2-1; D is undetermined. V dropped 2 bases and J dropped 4 bases, with 12 bases sitting between them. The CDR3 consists of 15 residues. CDR1 and CDR2 (germline): KGHSH, LQKENI.

This clonotype was observed at least ten times. The genes are TRBV20-1 and TRBJ1-2; no reliable D call. The CDR3 is 15 residues long. Germline V lookup: CDR1 DFQATT, CDR2 SNEGSKA (reference sequence). In DNA form, the CDR3 reads TGCAGGGGTCGTTCGGCTGCGGCGGGCAACTATGGCTACACCTTC. Residues: CRGRSAAAGNYGYTF.

V and J are TRBV7-6 and TRBJ2-1; D might be TRBD1 (5 bases). Germline V lookup: CDR1 SGHVS, CDR2 FNYEAQ. Trimming pared 1 base from V and 4 bases from J, leaving 11 bases between. The CDR3 consists of 15 residues. CDR3 loop: CASSLGRAPYNEQFF. DNA of the CDR3: TGTGCCAGCAGCTTAGGCAGGGCCCCTTACAATGAGCAGTTCTTC.

The chain couples TRBV7-9 to TRBJ1-6; 7 bases are shared with TRBD1. V lost 5 bases to trimming and J lost 8 bases; unmatched junction nucleotides: 12. The CDR3 sequence is 16 residues long. Germline V gives CDR1 SEHNR, CDR2 FQNEAQ (reference sequence). The CDR3 DNA reads TGTGCCAGCAGCAGATCGACAGGGCGCCTCTATTCACCCCTCCACTTT. It encodes CASSRSTGRLYSPLHF.

This chain links TRBV12-5 with TRBJ2-1; D is perhaps TRBD1 or TRBD2 (5 bases each). Germline V lookup: CDR1 LGHNT, CDR2 FRNRAP. Trimming took 1 base from V and 6 from J, leaving 19 bases between them. The CDR3 spans 17 residues. In DNA, the CDR3 is TGTGCTAGTGGTTTGGCCTGGGACGGGTTCCAAACCAATGAGCAGTTCTTC. Its protein product is CASGLAWDGFQTNEQFF.

This clonotype was detected ten times or more. The rearrangement joins TRBV29-1 to TRBJ2-3; weak D call: TRBD1 (5 bases). Germline loops: CDR1 SQVTM, CDR2 ANQGSEA. Trimming took off 3 bases at V and 2 bases at J, with 15 bases between the two ends. The CDR3 sequence is 15 residues long. CDR3 sequence (DNA): TGCAGCGTTGACAGGGCGCCCCCCCACACAGATACGCAGTATTTT. This codes for CSVDRAPPHTDTQYF.

The sample holds many counts of this clonotype. The V and J genes are TRBV6-1 and TRBJ2-3, with TRBD1 matching 10 bases. The ends lost 5 bases at V and 1 base at J; junction bases unmatched: 3. Germline V gene lookup returns CDR1 MNHNS and CDR2 SASEGT. The CDR3 runs 15 residues. CDR3 nucleotide sequence: TGTGCCAGCAGTACCGGGACAGGGGGCACAGATACGCAGTATTTT. This encodes CASSTGTGGTDTQYF.

This clonotype has ten or more counts. The rearrangement joins TRBV20-1 to TRBJ1-6; 9 bases line up with TRBD1. V lost 6 bases, J lost 7 bases, and 7 bases stayed unmatched. CDR1 and CDR2 (germline): DFQATT, SNEGSKA (reference sequence). There are 14 residues in the CDR3. The CDR3 DNA reads TGCAGTGCGGACCCCGGACAGGGGAATTCACCCCTCCACTTT. Translation gives CSADPGQGNSPLHF.

This clonotype was found many times. The chain couples TRBV20-1 to TRBJ2-2; D could derive from TRBD1 or TRBD2 (5 bases each). Trimming removed 0 bases from V and 8 bases from J, with 13 bases in between. Germline CDR1 is DFQATT and CDR2 is SNEGSKA (reference sequence). There are 14 residues in the CDR3. CDR3 DNA: TGCAGTGCTAGAGACTGGGACCCCTATGGGGAGCTGTTTTTT. It codes for CSARDWDPYGELFF.

This clonotype has a count of ten or more. CDR3: CASSGQGGQPQHF. CDR3 coding DNA: TGTGCCAGCAGTGGGCAGGGCGGTCAGCCCCAGCATTTT. This chain connects TRBV25-1 to TRBJ1-5; TRBD1 might be the D (5 bases). The length of the CDR3 is 13 residues. Germline V lookup: CDR1 MGHDK, CDR2 SYGVNS. Trimming shortened V by 4 bases and J by 6 bases, and 10 bases separated the two germline ends.

Many counts were recorded for this clonotype. This chain links TRBV7-8 with TRBJ2-5, with a possible D match to TRBD1 (5 bases). V lost 0 bases to trimming and J lost 2 bases, with 10 bases between them. There are 15 residues in the CDR3. Germline CDR1 is SGHVS and CDR2 is FQNEAQ. CDR3 nucleotides: TGTGCCAGCAGCTTAGCGCTTGCAGGGCAAGAGACCCAGTACTTC. Amino acids: CASSLALAGQETQYF.

This clonotype was recorded only once. The J gene is TRBJ2-3, the V gene TRBV29-1; 7 bases are shared with TRBD1. CDR3 length: 14 amino acids. With V trimmed by 4 bases and J by 2 bases, 6 bases remained unmatched. From germline, CDR1 is SQVTM and CDR2 ANQGSEA. CDR3 residues: CSVATGVSTDTQYF. DNA for the CDR3: TGCAGCGTTGCTACAGGGGTGTCCACAGATACGCAGTATTTT.

This chain uses TRBV4-3 with TRBJ2-7, with D tentatively TRBD1 (5 bases). V lost 0 bases and J 2 bases, leaving 11 bases between the germline ends. This CDR3 has 15 residues. The V gene's germline CDR1 is LGHNA and CDR2 YSLEER. DNA for the CDR3: TGCGCCAGCAGCCAAGATAACACAGGTCCCTACGAGCAGTACTTC. Its protein is CASSQDNTGPYEQYF.

The chain combines TRBV7-9 with TRBJ2-4, with TRBD2 as a possible D gene (5 bases). The CDR3 totals 14 residues. CDR1 is SEHNR, CDR2 FQNEAQ, per germline (reference sequence). V dropped 6 bases and J dropped 8 bases, with 17 bases sitting between them. In DNA form, the CDR3 reads TGTGCCAGCAGTCCCCTTGAGGGTGGGGACATTCAGTACTTC. It encodes CASSPLEGGDIQYF.